The clone carrying this T cell receptor beta chain was recorded only once. What it binds is unknown. The data derive from a study of identifying expanded T cells in peripheral blood. Collection occurred without any documented infections or immune events in donors. The study, taken as a whole, reports: Differentially abundant clones: roughly 1.3 between replicates, 15 to 17 at around 14 days, approximately 18 at four. Approximately 2-week clone count variance significantly increased as total template count grew.

Method: immunoSEQ multiplex PCR; TCRdb's copy keeps in-frame clones and lacks some. Of approximately 120,000 clones listed, about 85% are singletons. The CDR3 contains 14 residues. V was trimmed by 0 bases and J by 3 bases, leaving 9 bases between them. Germline CDR1 and CDR2: SQVTM and ANQGSEA. The sample taken for sequencing was blood. The chain uses TRBV29-1 and TRBJ1-3, with D perhaps matching TRBD1 (5 bases). The origin of this receptor is a person between 18 and 75 years old in good health. The chain's CDR3 is CSVEDPGVGNTIYF. CDR3 coding DNA: TGCAGCGTTGAAGACCCGGGGGTTGGAAACACCATATATTTT.